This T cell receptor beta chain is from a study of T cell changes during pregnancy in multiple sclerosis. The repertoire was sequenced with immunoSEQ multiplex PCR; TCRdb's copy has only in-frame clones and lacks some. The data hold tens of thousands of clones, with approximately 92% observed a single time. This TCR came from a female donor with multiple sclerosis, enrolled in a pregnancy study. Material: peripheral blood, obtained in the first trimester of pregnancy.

The CDR3 nucleotides read TGCGCCAGCAGCTTGGTTCCTAGCGGGATCACAGATACGCAGTATTTT. Its translation is CASSLVPSGITDTQYF. This rearrangement joins TRBV5-1 to TRBJ2-3; 9 nucleotides align to TRBD2. CDR3 size: 16 residues. Per germline, CDR1 SGHRS and CDR2 YFSETQ. Losses at the gene ends were 0 bases for V and 2 bases for J; bases not matched to a gene: 4.